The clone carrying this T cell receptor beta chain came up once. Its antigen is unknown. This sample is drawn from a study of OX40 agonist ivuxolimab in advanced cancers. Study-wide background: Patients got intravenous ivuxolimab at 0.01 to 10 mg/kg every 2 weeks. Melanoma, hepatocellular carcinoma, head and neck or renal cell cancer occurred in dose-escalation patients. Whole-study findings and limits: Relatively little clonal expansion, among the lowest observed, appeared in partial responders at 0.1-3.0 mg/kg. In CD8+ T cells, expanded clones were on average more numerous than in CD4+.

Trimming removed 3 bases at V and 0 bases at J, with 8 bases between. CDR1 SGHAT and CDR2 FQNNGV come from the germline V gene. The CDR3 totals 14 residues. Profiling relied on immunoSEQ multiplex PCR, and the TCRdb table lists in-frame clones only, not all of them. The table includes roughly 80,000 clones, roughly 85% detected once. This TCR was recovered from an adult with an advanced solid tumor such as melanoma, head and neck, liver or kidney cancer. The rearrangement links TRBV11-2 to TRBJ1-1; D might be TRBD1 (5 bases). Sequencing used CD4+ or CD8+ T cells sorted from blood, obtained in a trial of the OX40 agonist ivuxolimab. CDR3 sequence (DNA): TGTGCCAGCAGCTTGCAGGGCATGAACACTGAAGCTTTCTTT. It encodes CASSLQGMNTEAFF.